This TCR beta chain was profiled in a study of yellow fever vaccine responses in identical twins. TCRdb used MiXCR to reprocess the RT-PCR reads, holding one entry per CDR3 protein. Here the sample spans around 33,000 distinct CDR3 sequences, about 61% being singletons. About this clonotype itself: What it binds is not known.

The V gene's germline CDR1 is SQVTM and CDR2 ANQGSEA. Trimming pared 3 bases from V and 1 base from J, leaving 6 bases between. This CDR3 has 12 amino acids. Study-level points and caveats: Vaccine T cell responses of twins reportedly seemed partly convergent and partly personalized.

The source of this sequence is a woman aged 18-29 years who received the yellow fever vaccine. Here the sequenced sample was T cells from blood (PBMCs), unsorted or a sorted subset (not recorded which), taken before or after yellow fever vaccination (not recorded which). V is TRBV29-1 and J is TRBJ1-1; the D is unclear. The CDR3 sequence is CSVDGRNTEAFF. CDR3 coding DNA: TGCAGCGTTGACGGCAGGAACACTGAAGCTTTCTTT.